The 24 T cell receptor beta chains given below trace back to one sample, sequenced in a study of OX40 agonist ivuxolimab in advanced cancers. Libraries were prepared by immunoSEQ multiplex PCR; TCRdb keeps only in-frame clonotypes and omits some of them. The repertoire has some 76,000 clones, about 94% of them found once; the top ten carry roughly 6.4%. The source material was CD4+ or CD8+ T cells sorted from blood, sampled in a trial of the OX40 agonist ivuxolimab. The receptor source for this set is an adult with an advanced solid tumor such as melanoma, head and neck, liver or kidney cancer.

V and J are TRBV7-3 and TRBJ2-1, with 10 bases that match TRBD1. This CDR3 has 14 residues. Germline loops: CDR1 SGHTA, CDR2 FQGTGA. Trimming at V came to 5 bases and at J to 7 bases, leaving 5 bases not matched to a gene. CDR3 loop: CASSLTGGWNEQFF. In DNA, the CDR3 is TGTGCCAGCAGCCTGACAGGGGGCTGGAATGAGCAGTTCTTC.

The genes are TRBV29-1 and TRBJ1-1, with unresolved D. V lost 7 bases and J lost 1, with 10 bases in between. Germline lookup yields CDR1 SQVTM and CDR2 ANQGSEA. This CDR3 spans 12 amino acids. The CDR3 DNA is TGCAGCGCCAAATCCAGGAACACTGAAGCTTTCTTT. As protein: CSAKSRNTEAFF.

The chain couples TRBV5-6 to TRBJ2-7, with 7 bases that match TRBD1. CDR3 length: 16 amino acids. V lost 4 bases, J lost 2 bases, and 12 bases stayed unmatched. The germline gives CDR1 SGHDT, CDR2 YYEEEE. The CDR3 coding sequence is TGTGCCAGCAGCCAACAACAGGGGTTGATAACCTACGAGCAGTACTTC. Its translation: CASSQQQGLITYEQYF.

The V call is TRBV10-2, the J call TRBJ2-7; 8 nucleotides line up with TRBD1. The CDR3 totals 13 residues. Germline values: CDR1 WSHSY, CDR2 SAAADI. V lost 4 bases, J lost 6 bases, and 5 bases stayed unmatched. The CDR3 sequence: CASSGPGGGEQYF. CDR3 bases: TGCGCCAGCAGTGGGCCAGGGGGCGGCGAGCAGTACTTC.

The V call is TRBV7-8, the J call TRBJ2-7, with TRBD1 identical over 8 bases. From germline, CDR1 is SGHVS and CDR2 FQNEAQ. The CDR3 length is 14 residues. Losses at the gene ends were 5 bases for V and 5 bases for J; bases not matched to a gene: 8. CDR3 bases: TGTGCCAGCAGCCCGGACCCAGGGGGCAACGAGCAGTACTTC. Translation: CASSPDPGGNEQYF.

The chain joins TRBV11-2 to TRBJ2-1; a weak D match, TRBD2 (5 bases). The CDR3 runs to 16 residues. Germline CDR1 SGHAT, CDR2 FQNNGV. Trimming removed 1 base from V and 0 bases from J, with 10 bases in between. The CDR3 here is CASSLGGPSSYNEQFF. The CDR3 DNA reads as TGTGCCAGCAGCTTAGGAGGGCCAAGCTCCTACAATGAGCAGTTCTTC.

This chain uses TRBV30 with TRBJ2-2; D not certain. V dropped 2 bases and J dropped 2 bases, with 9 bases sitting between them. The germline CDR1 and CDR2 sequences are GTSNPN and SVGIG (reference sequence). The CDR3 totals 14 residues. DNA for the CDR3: TGTGCCTGGAGTTTCGGTTTAAACACCGGGGAGCTGTTTTTT. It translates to CAWSFGLNTGELFF.

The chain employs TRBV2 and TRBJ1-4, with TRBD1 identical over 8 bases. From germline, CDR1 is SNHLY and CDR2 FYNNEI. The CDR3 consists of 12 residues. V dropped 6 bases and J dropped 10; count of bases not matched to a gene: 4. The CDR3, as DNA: TGTGCCAGCAGCACAGGGGGTGGAAAACTGTTTTTT. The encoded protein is CASSTGGGKLFF.

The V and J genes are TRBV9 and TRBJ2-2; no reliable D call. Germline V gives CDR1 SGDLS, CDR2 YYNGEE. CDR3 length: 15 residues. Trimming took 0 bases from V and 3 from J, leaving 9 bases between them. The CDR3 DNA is TGTGCCAGCAGCGTAGGGGGTGCCCACACCGGGGAGCTGTTTTTT. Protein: CASSVGGAHTGELFF.

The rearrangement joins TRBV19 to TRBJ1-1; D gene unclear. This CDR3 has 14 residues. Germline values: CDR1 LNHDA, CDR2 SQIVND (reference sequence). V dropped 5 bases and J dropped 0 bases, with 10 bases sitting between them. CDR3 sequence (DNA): TGTGCCAGTAGTCTACTCCTTATGAACACTGAAGCTTTCTTT. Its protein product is CASSLLLMNTEAFF.

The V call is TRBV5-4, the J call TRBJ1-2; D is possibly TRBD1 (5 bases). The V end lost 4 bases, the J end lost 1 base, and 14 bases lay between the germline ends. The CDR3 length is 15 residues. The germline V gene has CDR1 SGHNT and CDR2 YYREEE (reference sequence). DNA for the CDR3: TGTGCCAGCAGCCCCTACAGGCCGATTAACTATGGCTACACCTTC. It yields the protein CASSPYRPINYGYTF.

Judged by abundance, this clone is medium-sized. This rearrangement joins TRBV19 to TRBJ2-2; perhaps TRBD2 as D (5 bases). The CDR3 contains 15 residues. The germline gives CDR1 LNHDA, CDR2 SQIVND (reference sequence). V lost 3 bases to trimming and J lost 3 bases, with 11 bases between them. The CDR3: CASSIYEGDTGELFF. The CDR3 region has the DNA TGTGCCAGTAGTATTTATGAGGGAGACACCGGGGAGCTGTTTTTT.

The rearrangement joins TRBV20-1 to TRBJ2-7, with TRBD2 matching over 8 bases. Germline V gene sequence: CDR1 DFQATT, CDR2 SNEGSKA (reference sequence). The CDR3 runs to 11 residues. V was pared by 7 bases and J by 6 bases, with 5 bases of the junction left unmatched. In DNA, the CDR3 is TGCAGTGTCACGGGGGGGATCGAGCAGTACTTC. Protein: CSVTGGIEQYF.

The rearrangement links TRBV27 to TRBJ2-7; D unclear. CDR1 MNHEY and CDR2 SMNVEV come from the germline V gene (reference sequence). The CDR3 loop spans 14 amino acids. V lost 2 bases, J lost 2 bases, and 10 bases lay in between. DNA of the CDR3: TGTGCCAGCAGTTTAATGTATGGCACCTACGAGCAGTACTTC. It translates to CASSLMYGTYEQYF.

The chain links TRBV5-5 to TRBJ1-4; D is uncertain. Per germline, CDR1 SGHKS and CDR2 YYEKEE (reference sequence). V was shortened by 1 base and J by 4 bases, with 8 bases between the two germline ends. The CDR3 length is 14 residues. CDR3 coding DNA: TGTGCCAGCAGCTTGTTCGCGGGTAATGAAAAACTGTTTTTT. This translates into CASSLFAGNEKLFF.

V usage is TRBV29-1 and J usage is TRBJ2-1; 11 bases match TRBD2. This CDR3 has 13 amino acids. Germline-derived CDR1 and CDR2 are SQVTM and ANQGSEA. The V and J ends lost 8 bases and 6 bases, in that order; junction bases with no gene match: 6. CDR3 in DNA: TGCAGCAATAGCGGGGGGGCGAGCAATGAGCAGTTCTTC. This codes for CSNSGGASNEQFF.

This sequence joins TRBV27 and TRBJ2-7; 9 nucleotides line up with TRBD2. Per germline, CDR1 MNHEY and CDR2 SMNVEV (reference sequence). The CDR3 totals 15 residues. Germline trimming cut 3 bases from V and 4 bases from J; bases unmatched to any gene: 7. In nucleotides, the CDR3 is TGTGCCAGCAGTTTCAGTGGTAGCGGGAGTTACGAGCAGTACTTC. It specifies CASSFSGSGSYEQYF.

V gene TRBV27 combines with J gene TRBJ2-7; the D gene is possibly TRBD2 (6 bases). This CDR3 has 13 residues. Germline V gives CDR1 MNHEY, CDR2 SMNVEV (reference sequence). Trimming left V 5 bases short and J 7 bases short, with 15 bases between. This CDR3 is CASSIAEGREQYF. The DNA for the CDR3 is TGTGCCAGCAGTATCGCGGAGGGGAGGGAGCAGTACTTC.

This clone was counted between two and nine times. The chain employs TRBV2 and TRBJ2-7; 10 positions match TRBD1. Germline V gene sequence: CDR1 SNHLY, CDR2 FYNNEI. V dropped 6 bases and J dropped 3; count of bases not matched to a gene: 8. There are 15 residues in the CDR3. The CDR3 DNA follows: TGTGCCAGCAGCGGGACCGGGACAGGGGTCTACGAGCAGTACTTC. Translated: CASSGTGTGVYEQYF.

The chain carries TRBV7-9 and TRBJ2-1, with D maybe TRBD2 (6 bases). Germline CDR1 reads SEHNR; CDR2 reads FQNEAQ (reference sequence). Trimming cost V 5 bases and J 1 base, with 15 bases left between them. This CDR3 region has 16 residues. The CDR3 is CASSPPEGESYNEQFF. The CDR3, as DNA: TGTGCCAGCAGCCCCCCGGAGGGAGAGTCCTACAATGAGCAGTTCTTC.

The CDR3 nucleotides are TGTGCCAGTACCCCGCGGGCGTCAACCGGGGAGCTGTTTTTT. Translating gives CASTPRASTGELFF. V gene TRBV19 combines with J gene TRBJ2-2; weak D call: TRBD2 (5 bases). Germline loops: CDR1 LNHDA, CDR2 SQIVND (reference sequence). V was pared by 7 bases and J by 5 bases, with 14 bases between. This CDR3 is built from 14 residues. Filled out from reference TRBV19 and TRBJ2-2, the complete variable domain reads DGGITQSPKYLFRKEGQNVTLSCEQNLNHDAMYWYRQDPGQGLRLIYYSQIVNDFQKGDIAEGYSVSREKKESFPLTVTSAQKNPTAFYLCASTPRASTGELFFGEGSRLTVL.

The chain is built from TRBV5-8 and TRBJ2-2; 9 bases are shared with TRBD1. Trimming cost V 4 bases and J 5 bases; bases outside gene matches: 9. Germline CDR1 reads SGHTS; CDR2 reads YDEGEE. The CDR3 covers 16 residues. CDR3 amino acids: CASSPLAGTGTGELFF. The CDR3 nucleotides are TGTGCCAGCAGCCCGTTAGCAGGGACAGGGACCGGGGAGCTGTTTTTT.

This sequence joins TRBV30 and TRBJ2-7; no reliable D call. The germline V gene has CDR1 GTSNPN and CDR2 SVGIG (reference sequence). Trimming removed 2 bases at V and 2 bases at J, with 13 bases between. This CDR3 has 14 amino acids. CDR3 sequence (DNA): TGTGCCTGGAGTTCGGAATCGAATCCCTACGAGCAGTACTTC. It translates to CAWSSESNPYEQYF. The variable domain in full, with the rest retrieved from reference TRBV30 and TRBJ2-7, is SQTIHQWPATLVQPVGSPLSLECTVEGTSNPNLYWYRQAAGRGLQLLFYSVGIGQISSEVPQNLSASRPQDRQFILSSKKLLLSDSGFYLCAWSSESNPYEQYFGPGTRLTVT.

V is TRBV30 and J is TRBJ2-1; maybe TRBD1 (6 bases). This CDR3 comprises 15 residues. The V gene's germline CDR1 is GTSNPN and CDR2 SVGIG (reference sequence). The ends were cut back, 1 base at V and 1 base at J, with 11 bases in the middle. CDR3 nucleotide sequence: TGTGCCTGGAGTGGCTTAGGGGGTTCCTACAATGAGCAGTTCTTC. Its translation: CAWSGLGGSYNEQFF. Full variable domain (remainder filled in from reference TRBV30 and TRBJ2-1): SQTIHQWPATLVQPVGSPLSLECTVEGTSNPNLYWYRQAAGRGLQLLFYSVGIGQISSEVPQNLSASRPQDRQFILSSKKLLLSDSGFYLCAWSGLGGSYNEQFFGPGTRLTVL.